This T cell receptor beta chain was retrieved from a study of blood T cells in healthy people across ages. Study summary: There was about one barcoded beta molecule captured by template switching per two T cells.

Study-level results: The study found TCR beta diversity correlated strongly with naive T cell percentage. Because donor CMV status was unknown, expanded clonotype changes were possibly confounded. There were more naive CD4+ cells and higher diversity in long-lived donors than in aged donors.

This clonotype was recorded a few times. Its antigen is not known. Together with a sample-barcoded 5' primer, a J-beta primer mix was included in a second PCR lasting roughly 6 to 12 cycles. In TCRdb, the 5' RACE reads were re-called with MiXCR into one record per CDR3 protein. The table shows approximately 1,700,000 distinct CDR3 sequences, with roughly two fifths occurring only once. Trimming removed 0 bases at V and 1 base at J, with 12 bases between. Germline V gene data show CDR1 as SGHRS and CDR2 as YFSETQ. The CDR3 consists of 16 residues. Source material: blood. The sequence came from a human donor in good health. The chain joins TRBV5-1 to TRBJ2-3; D unclear. The CDR3 is CASSLATVAGTDTQYF. The CDR3 nucleotides read TGCGCCAGCAGCTTGGCTACAGTGGCGGGCACAGATACGCAGTATTTT.